This T cell receptor beta chain was identified in a study of cytomegalovirus exposure and HLA in healthy donors. Across the whole study: The approximately 680 first-cohort repertoires and the approximately 110 validation repertoires shared the same platform, a later analysis reported.

From the roughly 120-subject validation cohort, which was separate from the roughly 630-subject first cohort, the donors were drawn. Trimming cost V 4 bases and J 3 bases, with 7 bases left between them. The CDR3 totals 13 residues. The germline V gene encodes CDR1 MDHEN and CDR2 SYDVKM. This clone was detected only once. Its target is unknown. Sequencing was performed with immunoSEQ multiplex PCR; in TCRdb, only in-frame clones are kept and a portion is missing. The data contain about 110,000 clones, around 95% of them singletons. The study, taken as a whole, reports: A few of the chains that were CMV-associated were confirmed in vitro to be specific for CMV antigens.

The clonotype was recovered from a woman between 18 and 29 years old in good health and CMV-seronegative. This sequence joins TRBV28 and TRBJ1-5; D remains unclear. Sequencing input: PBMCs. The CDR3: CASSSQNNQPQHF. The CDR3 DNA follows: TGTGCCAGCAGTTCACAGAACAATCAGCCCCAGCATTTT.